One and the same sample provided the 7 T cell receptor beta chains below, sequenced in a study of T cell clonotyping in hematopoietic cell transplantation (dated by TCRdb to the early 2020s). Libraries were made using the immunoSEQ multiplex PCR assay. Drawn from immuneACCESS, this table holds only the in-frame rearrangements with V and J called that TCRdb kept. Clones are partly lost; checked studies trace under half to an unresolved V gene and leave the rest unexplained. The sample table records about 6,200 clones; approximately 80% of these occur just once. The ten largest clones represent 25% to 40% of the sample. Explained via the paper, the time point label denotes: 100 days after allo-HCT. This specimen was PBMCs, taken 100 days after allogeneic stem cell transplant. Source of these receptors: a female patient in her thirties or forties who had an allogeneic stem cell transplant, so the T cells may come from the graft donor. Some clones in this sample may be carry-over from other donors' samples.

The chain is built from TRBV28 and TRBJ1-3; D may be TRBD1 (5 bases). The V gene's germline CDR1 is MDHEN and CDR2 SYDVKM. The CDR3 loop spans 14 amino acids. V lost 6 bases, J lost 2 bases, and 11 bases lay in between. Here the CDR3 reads CASSPQGTGNTIYF. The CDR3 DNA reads TGTGCCAGCAGCCCCCAGGGTACTGGAAACACCATATATTTT.

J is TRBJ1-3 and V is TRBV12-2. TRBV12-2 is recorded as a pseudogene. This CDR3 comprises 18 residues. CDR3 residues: CASRSLGGFLISGNTIYF. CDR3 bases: TGTGCAAGTCGCTCCCTGGGGGGTTTCCTTATCTCTGGAAACACCATATATTTT.

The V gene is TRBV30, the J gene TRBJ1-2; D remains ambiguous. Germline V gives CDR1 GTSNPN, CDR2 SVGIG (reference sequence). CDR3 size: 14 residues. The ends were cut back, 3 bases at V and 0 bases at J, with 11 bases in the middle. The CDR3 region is CAWSTSTANYGYTF. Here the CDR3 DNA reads TGTGCCTGGAGCACCTCGACTGCTAACTATGGCTACACCTTC.

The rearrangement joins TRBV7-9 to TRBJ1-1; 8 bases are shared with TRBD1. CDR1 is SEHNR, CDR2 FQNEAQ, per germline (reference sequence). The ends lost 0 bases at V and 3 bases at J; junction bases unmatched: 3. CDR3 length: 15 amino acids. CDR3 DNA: TGTGCCAGCAGCTTAGCGACAGGGGTGGACACTGAAGCTTTCTTT. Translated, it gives CASSLATGVDTEAFF.

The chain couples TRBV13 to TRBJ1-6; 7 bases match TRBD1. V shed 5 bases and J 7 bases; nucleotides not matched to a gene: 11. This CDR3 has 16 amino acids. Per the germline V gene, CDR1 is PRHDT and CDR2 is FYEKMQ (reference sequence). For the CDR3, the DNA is TGTGCCAGCAGCCCAAAGGGGGCGGCTCCCAATTCACCCCTCCACTTT. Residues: CASSPKGAAPNSPLHF.

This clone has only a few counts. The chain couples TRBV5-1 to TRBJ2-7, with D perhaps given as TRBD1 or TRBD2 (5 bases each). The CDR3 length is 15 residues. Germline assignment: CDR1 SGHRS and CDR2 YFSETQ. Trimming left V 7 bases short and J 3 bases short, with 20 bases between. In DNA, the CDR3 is TGCGCCAGCGCGCGCGACTGGGGACCAGTCTACGAGCAGTACTTC. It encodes CASARDWGPVYEQYF.

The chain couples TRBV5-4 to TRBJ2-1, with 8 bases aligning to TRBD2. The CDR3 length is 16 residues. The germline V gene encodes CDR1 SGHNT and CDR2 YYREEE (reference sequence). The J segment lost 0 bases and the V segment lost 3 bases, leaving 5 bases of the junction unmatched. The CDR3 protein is CASSWERGPSYNEQFF. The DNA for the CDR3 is TGTGCCAGCAGCTGGGAGCGGGGGCCCTCCTACAATGAGCAGTTCTTC.